The 25 T cell receptor beta chains presented below share a single source sample, sequenced in a study of beta chain features in type 1 diabetes. Expressed TCRB transcripts were sequenced after all isolated RNA was converted to cDNA. This table comes from immunoSEQ multiplex PCR, and its TCRdb copy is limited to in-frame clones, with some not included. The sample holds 860,000 or so clones, 15% to 20% seen once. Sequenced input: naive CD4+ T cells from blood. These receptors were obtained from a woman between 18 and 29 years old in good health.

On this clone itself: The sample has other DNA sequences that encode this CDR3 too. CDR3 loop: CASRLGGTDTQYF. The CDR3 region has the DNA TGTGCCAGCAGATTGGGTGGGACAGATACGCAGTATTTT. V usage is TRBV28 and J usage is TRBJ2-3; no reliable D call. Germline V gene data show CDR1 as MDHEN and CDR2 as SYDVKM. The CDR3 contains 13 residues. Trimming removed 6 bases from V and 3 bases from J, with 10 bases in between.

This clone was seen only a few times. V usage is TRBV5-4 and J usage is TRBJ2-1, with 7 bases lining up with TRBD1. The length of the CDR3 is 14 residues. With V trimmed by 4 bases and J by 6 bases, 7 bases remained unmatched. Germline CDR1 and CDR2: SGHNT and YYREEE (reference sequence). CDR3 nucleotides: TGTGCCAGCAGCAAAAACAGGGGTCTCAATGAGCAGTTCTTC. Amino acids: CASSKNRGLNEQFF.

This clone turned up a few times. The CDR3 nucleotides are TGCAGTGCTGGGCGGCAATCAGAGGCTTTCTTT. Protein: CSAGRQSEAFF. The chain uses TRBV20-1 and TRBJ1-1; no clear D gene. The CDR3 extends over 11 amino acids. The ends were cut back, 5 bases at V and 11 bases at J, with 15 bases in the middle. From germline, CDR1 is DFQATT and CDR2 SNEGSKA (reference sequence).

The V gene is TRBV28, the J gene TRBJ2-1, with TRBD1 matching over 11 bases. V gave up 6 bases and J gave up 7 bases; unmatched junction bases: 8. The CDR3 is made up of 15 amino acids. Germline V gene lookup returns CDR1 MDHEN and CDR2 SYDVKM. The CDR3 sequence: CASSSGTGGSNEQFF. Written as DNA, the CDR3 is TGTGCCAGCAGCTCCGGGACAGGGGGAAGTAATGAGCAGTTCTTC.

This sequence joins TRBV7-9 and TRBJ2-1; TRBD2 aligns across 9 bases. Per the germline V gene, CDR1 is SEHNR and CDR2 is FQNEAQ (reference sequence). This CDR3 spans 16 amino acids. Trimming took 1 base from V and 10 from J; bases not matched to a gene: 11. The CDR3 bases are TGTGCCAGCAGCTTAGAGGGGAACTTTCTAGCGGGAGAGCAGTTCTTC. Protein: CASSLEGNFLAGEQFF.

This clone was seen only a few times. Other DNA sequences in the same sample also yield this CDR3. This rearrangement joins TRBV10-3 to TRBJ2-3; no definite D call. Trimming shortened V by 6 bases and J by 4 bases, and 8 bases separated the two germline ends. Looked up from germline, CDR1 is ENHRY and CDR2 is SYGVKD. The CDR3 is 12 residues long. The CDR3, as DNA: TGTGCCATCAGCGTAGGTGCAGATACGCAGTATTTT. Its protein is CAISVGADTQYF.

This clone was detected a few times. The chain links TRBV6-4 to TRBJ1-1, with TRBD1 as a possible D gene (5 bases). CDR1 is MRHNA, CDR2 SNTAGT, per germline. The CDR3 has 14 residues. V was clipped by 6 bases and J by 5 bases, with 16 bases between them. The CDR3: CASRPYGGGTEAFF. CDR3 DNA sequence: TGTGCCAGCAGGCCGTATGGGGGAGGTACTGAAGCTTTCTTT.

In DNA, the CDR3 is TGTGCCAGCTCACCAAAGAGCGGAGCAGATACGCAGTATTTT. Residues: CASSPKSGADTQYF. This chain links TRBV18 with TRBJ2-3; perhaps TRBD2 as D (5 bases). The CDR3 consists of 14 residues. Germline V CDR1 and CDR2: KGHSH, LQKENI. V was pared by 2 bases and J by 4 bases, with 10 bases between.

The chain has TRBV9 and TRBJ2-5, with 7 bases identical to TRBD1. The CDR3 spans 17 residues. With V trimmed by 0 bases and J by 1 base, 9 bases remained unmatched. Germline V gene lookup returns CDR1 SGDLS and CDR2 YYNGEE. The CDR3: CASSVGARGGAQETQYF. The CDR3 bases are TGTGCCAGCAGCGTAGGGGCGAGAGGGGGCGCCCAAGAGACCCAGTACTTC.

This clone was seen more than once but under ten times. This CDR3 is also generated by other DNA sequences in the sample. This chain links TRBV15 with TRBJ2-7; TRBD2 is a possible D gene (5 bases). The CDR3 length is 13 residues. Per the germline V gene, CDR1 is LNHNV and CDR2 is YYDKDF (reference sequence). Trimming shortened V by 3 bases and J by 9 bases, and 15 bases separated the two germline ends. Written as DNA, the CDR3 is TGTGCCACCAGCAGTACCGGCTTTGCGGGGCAGTACTTC. As protein: CATSSTGFAGQYF.

This clone was picked up a small number of times. The chain recombines TRBV28 with TRBJ2-1, with 7 bases matching TRBD1. This CDR3 region has 14 residues. J gave up 8 bases and V 7 bases, and 11 bases lay outside the gene matches. Germline values: CDR1 MDHEN, CDR2 SYDVKM. The CDR3 bases are TGTGCCAGCATTCGTGCGACAGGGTACCATGAGCAGTTCTTC. Translating it yields CASIRATGYHEQFF.

This clone was detected a few times. CDR3 sequence reads: CASSFGLTVAASVTQYF. The CDR3 nucleotides read TGTGCCAGCAGCTTCGGCTTAACGGTCGCGGCTAGTGTTACGCAGTATTTT. The J gene is TRBJ2-3, the V gene TRBV7-3; D is undetermined. Trimming removed 3 bases at V and 8 bases at J, with 24 bases between. This CDR3 region has 17 residues. Germline CDR1 reads SGHTA; CDR2 reads FQGTGA.

This chain connects TRBV28 to TRBJ2-5, with TRBD1 matching over 8 bases. The V gene end was trimmed by 8 bases and the J gene end by 5 bases; junction bases not matched to a gene: 13. Germline CDR1 reads MDHEN; CDR2 reads SYDVKM. The CDR3 contains 15 residues. Written as DNA, the CDR3 is TGTGCCAGCGCCTGGGCCGGACAGGGAAAGGAGACCCAGTACTTC. It translates to CASAWAGQGKETQYF.

This clone was observed a few times. CDR3: CASSQVLGNTIYF. The CDR3, as DNA: TGCGCCAGCAGCCAAGTCCTTGGAAACACCATATATTTT. The rearrangement uses TRBV4-1 and TRBJ1-3; D remains unclear. CDR3 length: 13 amino acids. V lost 1 base and J 3 bases, leaving 4 bases between the germline ends. Germline-derived CDR1 and CDR2 are MGHRA and YSYEKL.

This sequence joins TRBV21-1 and TRBJ1-2. TRBV21-1 represents a pseudogene. The CDR3 length is 14 residues. The CDR3 region has the DNA TGTGCCAGCAGCAAAGCCCTGAGCGAGTTCTCGTACACCTTC. Translating it yields CASSKALSEFSYTF.

This clone was detected only a few times. V gene TRBV19 combines with J gene TRBJ2-1; D possibly matches TRBD1 or TRBD2 (5 bases each). The CDR3 is 16 amino acids. The germline V and J ends were trimmed by 3 bases and 0 bases, with 12 bases remaining between them. The germline V gene encodes CDR1 LNHDA and CDR2 SQIVND (reference sequence). The CDR3 coding sequence is TGTGCCAGTAGTATGCCCGGGGCTAGCTCCTACAATGAGCAGTTCTTC. It translates to CASSMPGASSYNEQFF. The full variable domain, its missing parts supplied by reference TRBV19 and TRBJ2-1, is DGGITQSPKYLFRKEGQNVTLSCEQNLNHDAMYWYRQDPGQGLRLIYYSQIVNDFQKGDIAEGYSVSREKKESFPLTVTSAQKNPTAFYLCASSMPGASSYNEQFFGPGTRLTVL.

This clone was seen a handful of times. CDR3 bases: TGTGCCAGCAGCTCGTCAGGGTGGGGCAATCAGCCCCAGCATTTT. Encoded protein: CASSSSGWGNQPQHF. This chain uses TRBV7-2 with TRBJ1-5; D perhaps matches TRBD1 (5 bases). From germline, CDR1 is SGHTA and CDR2 FQGNSA. This CDR3 spans 15 amino acids. The ends were cut back, 4 bases at V and 2 bases at J, with 12 bases in the middle. The whole variable domain, filled in from reference TRBV7-2 and TRBJ1-5, reads GAGVSQSPSNKVTEKGKDVELRCDPISGHTALYWYRQSLGQGLEFLIYFQGNSAPDKSGLPSDRFSAERTGGSVSTLTIQRTQQEDSAVYLCASSSSGWGNQPQHFGDGTRLSIL.

This clone was seen more than once but under ten times. The chain carries TRBV7-8 and TRBJ2-3; the D is unclear. The V gene's germline CDR1 is SGHVS and CDR2 FQNEAQ. The CDR3 is 13 amino acids. With 5 bases removed from V and 0 bases from J, the gap between germline ends came to 6 bases. CDR3 in DNA: TGTGCCAGCAGCCACCATAGCACAGATACGCAGTATTTT. Its translation: CASSHHSTDTQYF.

The J gene is TRBJ1-5, the V gene TRBV4-3; D is ambiguous. From germline, CDR1 is LGHNA and CDR2 YSLEER. There are 21 residues in the CDR3. V was pared by 1 base and J by 0 bases, with 25 bases between. The CDR3 nucleotides read TGCGCCAGCAGCCAAGGGATTGTCGAAGGGCAGAGGAGGTTTAGCAATCAGCCCCAGCATTTT. Translated: CASSQGIVEGQRRFSNQPQHF.

This clone was picked up a small number of times. The V and J genes are TRBV7-2 and TRBJ1-1; the match to TRBD1 covers 8 bases. CDR3 length: 15 amino acids. Germline assignment: CDR1 SGHTA and CDR2 FQGNSA. The junction had 6 bases not matched to a gene; V was cut back by 1 base and J by 5 bases. In DNA, the CDR3 is TGTGCCAGCAGCTTAGGTAGGACAGGGCAGACTGAAGCTTTCTTT. It yields the protein CASSLGRTGQTEAFF.

The V gene is TRBV19, the J gene TRBJ2-7, with D hard to call. V dropped 4 bases and J dropped 3 bases, with 10 bases sitting between them. This CDR3 is built from 13 residues. Germline CDR1 LNHDA, CDR2 SQIVND (reference sequence). This chain's CDR3 is CASSKPSGYEQYF. The CDR3 nucleotides are TGTGCCAGTAGTAAGCCCTCAGGCTACGAGCAGTACTTC.

This clone was counted between two and nine times. The V and J genes are TRBV6-5 and TRBJ2-2, with D uncertain. This CDR3 is 13 amino acids long. Germline assignment: CDR1 MNHEY and CDR2 SVGAGI. Trimming pared 5 bases from V and 6 bases from J, leaving 10 bases between. The CDR3 DNA is TGTGCCAGCAGTGCCCTATTTTCCGGGGAGCTGTTTTTT. Amino acids: CASSALFSGELFF.

V gene TRBV6-6 combines with J gene TRBJ2-7, with 8 bases aligning to TRBD1. The CDR3 is 16 amino acids. The V gene's germline CDR1 is MNHNY and CDR2 SVGAGI (reference sequence). With V trimmed by 0 bases and J by 4 bases, 8 bases remained unmatched. The CDR3 loop reads CASSYSRSQGVYEQYF. DNA of the CDR3: TGTGCCAGCAGTTACTCAAGGTCACAGGGGGTTTACGAGCAGTACTTC.

The table lists this clone with many counts. This sample includes further DNA sequences coding for the same CDR3. V is TRBV18 and J is TRBJ2-1, with D hard to call. Germline CDR1 KGHSH, CDR2 LQKENI. Trimming left V 2 bases short and J 7 bases short, with 6 bases between. CDR3 length equals 12 residues. CDR3 residues: CASSPAGNEQFF. Written as DNA, the CDR3 is TGTGCCAGCTCACCAGCCGGAAATGAGCAGTTCTTC.

This clone was detected only a few times. The chain joins TRBV11-2 to TRBJ2-1; TRBD2 matches at 9 bases. The V and J ends lost 4 bases and 4 bases, in that order; junction bases with no gene match: 5. The germline V gene has CDR1 SGHAT and CDR2 FQNNGV. This CDR3 has 15 amino acids. The CDR3 region has the DNA TGTGCCAGCAGCTCTCTAGCGGGAAGATACAATGAGCAGTTCTTC. This sequence encodes CASSSLAGRYNEQFF.